This entry lists 30 T cell receptor beta chains sequenced from one sample in a study of blood T cell repertoires in COVID-19. This table comes from immunoSEQ multiplex PCR, and its TCRdb copy is limited to in-frame clones, with some not included. The repertoire consists of tens of thousands of clones, with around 90% occurring once and the leading ten covering over 9%. What was sequenced was peripheral blood. Every receptor here comes from a human donor with acute or convalescent COVID-19. The donor label of this sample is uncertain.

The chain combines TRBV29-1 with TRBJ1-2; TRBD1 matches 7 bases. Germline CDR1 and CDR2: SQVTM and ANQGSEA. The ends lost 2 bases at V and 3 bases at J; junction bases unmatched: 3. CDR3 size: 13 residues. The CDR3 bases are TGCAGCGTTGAAATGACAGGGCACTATGGCTACACCTTC. Protein: CSVEMTGHYGYTF. The full variable domain, its missing parts supplied by reference TRBV29-1 and TRBJ1-2, is SAVISQKPSRDICQRGTSLTIQCQVDSQVTMMFWYRQQPGQSLTLIATANQGSEATYESGFVIDKFPISRPNLTFSTLTVSNMSPEDSSIYLCSVEMTGHYGYTFGSGTRLTVV.

V usage is TRBV23-1 and J usage is TRBJ2-1; D may be TRBD1 (6 bases). TRBV23-1 is classed as an ORF, of uncertain function. V gave up 3 bases and J gave up 6 bases, with 18 bases separating them. The CDR3 is 16 residues long. The CDR3 sequence: CASSHPGQLLSNEQFF. As DNA, the CDR3 is TGCGCCAGCAGTCATCCCGGACAGCTCCTTTCCAATGAGCAGTTCTTC.

This chain uses TRBV9 with TRBJ1-3; no reliable D call. The CDR3 has 13 residues. The V end was cut by 5 bases, the J end by 3 bases, with 9 bases between. Germline V lookup: CDR1 SGDLS, CDR2 YYNGEE. The CDR3 region is CASSSPGGNTIYF. DNA for the CDR3: TGTGCCAGCAGTTCTCCCGGTGGAAACACCATATATTTT.

J is TRBJ1-1 and V is TRBV5-6; maybe TRBD1 (5 bases). Germline lookup yields CDR1 SGHDT and CDR2 YYEEEE. With 1 base removed from V and 1 base from J, the gap between germline ends came to 8 bases. The CDR3 is made up of 14 amino acids. CDR3 DNA sequence: TGTGCCAGCAGCTTGTTCGGACAGAACACTGAAGCTTTCTTT. Residues: CASSLFGQNTEAFF.

The rearrangement uses TRBV5-4 and TRBJ1-1, with 9 bases that match TRBD1. Per the germline V gene, CDR1 is SGHNT and CDR2 is YYREEE (reference sequence). V shed 6 bases, J shed 4 bases, and the junction held 19 bases outside the gene matches. The CDR3 is 18 amino acids. CDR3 nucleotide sequence: TGTGCCAGCAACCGCGGCCCCCCGGGACAGGGAATTAGCACTGAAGCTTTCTTT. Translation: CASNRGPPGQGISTEAFF.

The V call is TRBV7-9, the J call TRBJ1-1; TRBD1 might be the D (5 bases). CDR1 is SEHNR, CDR2 FQNEAQ, per germline (reference sequence). There are 14 residues in the CDR3. Trimming shortened V by 8 bases and J by 0 bases, and 13 bases separated the two germline ends. This CDR3 is CASFQGGLNTEAFF. Written as DNA, the CDR3 is TGTGCCAGCTTCCAGGGTGGGTTGAACACTGAAGCTTTCTTT.

CDR3 sequence (DNA): TGCGCCAGTAATCCGGGACAGGGGCCGGCAGATACGCAGTATTTT. Protein product: CASNPGQGPADTQYF. The genes are TRBV10-1 and TRBJ2-3; 10 bases fit TRBD1. V was clipped by 9 bases and J by 4 bases; unmatched bases: 10. The length of the CDR3 is 15 residues. Germline V gene lookup returns CDR1 WNHNN and CDR2 SYGVQD (reference sequence).

The chain couples TRBV5-1 to TRBJ1-1; D not certain. Germline values: CDR1 SGHRS, CDR2 YFSETQ. Trimming removed 0 bases from V and 9 bases from J, with 9 bases in between. This CDR3 is 12 amino acids long. Written as DNA, the CDR3 is TGCGCCAGCAGCTTGGGGCCAAATAAAGCTTTCTTT. It yields the protein CASSLGPNKAFF.

The chain couples TRBV19 to TRBJ1-2, with 11 bases that match TRBD1. CDR3 length equals 15 residues. Germline values: CDR1 LNHDA, CDR2 SQIVND (reference sequence). V gave up 1 base and J gave up 7 bases; unmatched junction bases: 5. CDR3 coding DNA: TGTGCCAGTAGTATAGCCGGACAGGGGGCCGGTGGCTACACCTTC. Translated: CASSIAGQGAGGYTF.

The V call is TRBV20-1, the J call TRBJ2-1; 8 nucleotides align to TRBD1. The CDR3 spans 15 residues. Trimming cost V 3 bases and J 3 bases; bases outside gene matches: 7. Germline CDR1 is DFQATT and CDR2 is SNEGSKA (reference sequence). CDR3 sequence: CSASLRTGIYNEQFF. The CDR3 DNA sequence: TGCAGTGCTAGTCTGAGGACAGGGATCTACAATGAGCAGTTCTTC.

V usage is TRBV6-6 and J usage is TRBJ1-4; possible D gene TRBD1, 5 bases. The CDR3 consists of 16 residues. The germline gives CDR1 MNHNY, CDR2 SVGAGI (reference sequence). V gave up 5 bases and J gave up 2 bases, with 15 bases separating them. CDR3 coding DNA: TGTGCCAGCAGTCCCAACAGGTACAGGACTAATGAAAAACTGTTTTTT. Translated: CASSPNRYRTNEKLFF.

J is TRBJ1-5 and V is TRBV12-2. TRBV12-2 is assigned pseudogene status. CDR3 length: 15 amino acids. DNA for the CDR3: TGTGCAATCGCGAGAGGGCGGGCTCCCAGGAAGCCCCAGCATTTT. It translates to CAIARGRAPRKPQHF.

The genes are TRBV7-2 and TRBJ2-5; 7 bases line up with TRBD1. Per germline, CDR1 SGHTA and CDR2 FQGNSA. The CDR3 runs 13 residues. J gave up 2 bases and V 5 bases, and 2 bases lay outside the gene matches. The CDR3 coding sequence is TGTGCCAGCAGCCGGGACAGACAAGAGACCCAGTACTTC. This encodes CASSRDRQETQYF.

The CDR3 sequence: CASRGLAYEQYF. In DNA form, the CDR3 reads TGTGCCAGCAGGGGACTAGCATACGAGCAGTACTTC. V and J are TRBV2 and TRBJ2-7, with TRBD2 matching over 9 bases. This CDR3 is 12 amino acids long. V was clipped by 6 bases and J by 4 bases; unmatched bases: 1. Germline CDR1 reads SNHLY; CDR2 reads FYNNEI.

V and J are TRBV7-6 and TRBJ2-1; TRBD2 might be the D (5 bases). This CDR3 is 16 amino acids long. CDR1 and CDR2 (germline): SGHVS, FNYEAQ. V lost 1 base and J 10 bases, leaving 20 bases between the germline ends. The CDR3 loop is CASSLERASRSREQFF. CDR3 sequence (DNA): TGTGCCAGCAGCTTAGAGAGGGCTAGCCGTAGTCGGGAGCAGTTCTTC.

The CDR3 here is CASSLGSGRLYNEQFF. The CDR3 coding sequence is TGTGCCAGCAGCTTAGGGAGCGGGAGGCTCTACAATGAGCAGTTCTTC. V and J are TRBV7-2 and TRBJ2-1; TRBD2 agrees at 9 bases. The V gene's germline CDR1 is SGHTA and CDR2 FQGNSA. V lost 1 base to trimming and J lost 3 bases; unmatched junction nucleotides: 4. The CDR3 runs to 16 residues.

This chain joins TRBV30 and TRBJ2-7; D gene ambiguous. The germline V gene encodes CDR1 GTSNPN and CDR2 SVGIG (reference sequence). V lost 0 bases, J lost 4 bases, and 7 bases lay in between. The CDR3 sequence is 12 residues long. This CDR3 is CAWSVPGYEQYV. The CDR3 coding sequence is TGTGCCTGGAGTGTACCCGGGTACGAGCAGTACGTC.

The V call is TRBV2, the J call TRBJ1-5; perhaps TRBD1 as D (5 bases). The CDR3 totals 11 residues. Between the trimmed V and J ends, which lost 4 bases and 7 bases, there was a span of 5 bases. CDR1 is SNHLY and CDR2 is FYNNEI in the germline V gene. The CDR3 coding sequence is TGTGCCAGCAGTGCAGGGCAGCCCCAGCATTTT. Translation: CASSAGQPQHF.

The gene calls are TRBV5-1 and TRBJ1-2; TRBD1 matches 8 bases. V gave up 0 bases and J gave up 7 bases; unmatched junction bases: 5. This CDR3 spans 14 amino acids. Germline V gives CDR1 SGHRS, CDR2 YFSETQ. CDR3 region: CASSLAAGGGGYTF. The CDR3 nucleotides are TGCGCCAGCAGCTTGGCCGCAGGGGGCGGTGGCTACACCTTC.

The gene calls are TRBV14 and TRBJ2-1; 11 bases agree with TRBD2. Germline CDR1 is SGHDN and CDR2 is FVKESK. This CDR3 has 17 residues. The V segment lost 4 bases and the J segment 3 bases; nucleotides outside the gene matches: 8. CDR3 DNA: TGTGCCAGCAGCCCCCCACGACTAGCGGGACGCTACAATGAGCAGTTCTTC. Its translation: CASSPPRLAGRYNEQFF.

The chain combines TRBV5-1 with TRBJ1-2; D gene unclear. CDR1 is SGHRS and CDR2 is YFSETQ in the germline V gene. The CDR3 length is 13 residues. V was cut by 2 bases and J by 3 bases, with 8 bases left in between. CDR3 DNA sequence: TGCGCCAGCAGCTTCGAGGCTTACTATGGCTACACCTTC. This gives the protein CASSFEAYYGYTF.

The V call is TRBV5-1, the J call TRBJ2-3; 9 positions agree with TRBD2. V shed 3 bases and J 1 base; nucleotides not matched to a gene: 6. The CDR3 length is 16 residues. Germline assignment: CDR1 SGHRS and CDR2 YFSETQ. Here the CDR3 DNA reads TGCGCCAGCAGCTCGCCTAGCGGGGCCCGCACAGATACGCAGTATTTT. Translated: CASSSPSGARTDTQYF.

The gene calls are TRBV10-3 and TRBJ2-2; D gene uncertain. Germline assignment: CDR1 ENHRY and CDR2 SYGVKD. V lost 0 bases to trimming and J lost 5 bases, with 4 bases between them. This CDR3 comprises 13 residues. The CDR3 coding sequence is TGTGCCATCAGTGAGTCTAATACCGGGGAGCTGTTTTTT. Its protein product is CAISESNTGELFF.

The rearrangement uses TRBV3-1 (or the pseudogene TRBV3-2) and TRBJ2-5; possible D gene TRBD1, 6 bases. Trimming removed 2 bases from V and 1 base from J, with 11 bases in between. CDR3 length: 15 amino acids. The germline CDR1 and CDR2 sequences are LGHDT and YNNKEL (reference sequence). The CDR3 loop is CASSQPTGTQETQYF. The CDR3 bases are TGTGCCAGCAGCCAACCCACAGGGACCCAAGAGACCCAGTACTTC.

The chain employs TRBV27 and TRBJ2-7; 9 bases map to TRBD1. This CDR3 has 15 amino acids. Trimming removed 6 bases from V and 2 bases from J; junction bases left unmatched: 8. Germline V gene lookup returns CDR1 MNHEY and CDR2 SMNVEV (reference sequence). CDR3 sequence (DNA): TGTGCCAGCAGCCCCGGGACAGGGATTGCCTACGAGCAGTACGTC. The encoded protein is CASSPGTGIAYEQYV.

The chain employs TRBV10-3 and TRBJ1-5; D might be TRBD1 (5 bases). This CDR3 is built from 17 residues. Trimming pared 2 bases from V and 5 bases from J, leaving 19 bases between. Germline loops: CDR1 ENHRY, CDR2 SYGVKD. This chain's CDR3 is CAISEQKTGGRDQPQHF. In DNA form, the CDR3 reads TGTGCCATCAGTGAGCAGAAGACCGGGGGTAGAGATCAGCCCCAGCATTTT.

J is TRBJ1-5 and V is TRBV4-1, with 7 bases aligning to TRBD1. With V trimmed by 2 bases and J by 6 bases, 10 bases remained unmatched. Germline assignment: CDR1 MGHRA and CDR2 YSYEKL. This CDR3 has 16 residues. The CDR3 loop is CASSQPFLRGLQPQHF. The CDR3 DNA is TGCGCCAGCAGCCAACCCTTCCTGAGGGGGCTTCAGCCCCAGCATTTT.

The sample holds one count of this clone. V and J are TRBV7-3 and TRBJ2-7, with D maybe TRBD1 (7 bases). Germline CDR1 and CDR2: SGHTA and FQGTGA. V lost 2 bases, J lost 2 bases, and 10 bases lay in between. The CDR3 runs to 14 residues. CDR3 DNA sequence: TGTGCCAGCAGCTTAGGAGGGGGCGCCTACGAGCAGTACTTC. Its protein product is CASSLGGGAYEQYF.

The gene calls are TRBV2 and TRBJ1-1; D remains ambiguous. This CDR3 spans 12 amino acids. V dropped 5 bases and J dropped 2 bases, with 6 bases sitting between them. The germline V gene has CDR1 SNHLY and CDR2 FYNNEI. CDR3: CASSSSNTEAFF. CDR3 in DNA: TGTGCCAGCAGTTCTTCTAACACTGAAGCTTTCTTT.

This clone is a singleton in its sample. The rearrangement links TRBV29-1 to TRBJ2-1; D uncertain. The germline V and J ends were trimmed by 4 bases and 4 bases, with 11 bases remaining between them. Germline V gene data show CDR1 as SQVTM and CDR2 as ANQGSEA. This CDR3 is built from 13 residues. The CDR3 nucleotides are TGCAGCGTTGCTCCGATGCAGTACAATGAGCAGTTCTTC. Its protein is CSVAPMQYNEQFF.